This TCR beta chain appears in the sequencing data of a study of T cell repertoires in cytomegalovirus infection. Overall study: CMV epitopes that were recently identified and HLA-C-restricted were used alongside well-studied HLA-B-restricted ones.

One entry per CDR3 protein results from TCRdb running MiXCR on the reads. The sample lists around 710,000 distinct CDR3 sequences, approximately 32% occurring once. V trimming: 6 bases; J trimming: 3 bases; junction bases outside the gene matches: 5. The CDR3 has 14 residues. This clonotype was counted at least ten times. Antigen: not known. This clonotype was sampled from a human donor in good health (CMV status not recorded). Some clones in this sample may be carry-over from other donors' samples. The sample consisted of cultured CD8+ T cells from PBMCs, taken from culture after CMV antigen stimulation. The chain is built from TRBV12-3 or TRBV12-4 and TRBJ1-2; 9 nucleotides align to TRBD1. In nucleotides, the CDR3 is TGTGCCAGCAGCTCGACAGGGGGTGACTATGGCTACACCTTC. Translated: CASSSTGGDYGYTF.